The 26 T cell receptor beta chains given below trace back to one sample, sequenced in a study of blood T cell repertoires in COVID-19. Here immunoSEQ multiplex PCR was the method, and the copy in TCRdb shows in-frame clones only, minus some. The sample includes over 350,000 clones, around 86% of them seen just once. The sequenced sample was peripheral blood. All receptors come from a woman under 40 with active or convalescent COVID-19.

The chain joins TRBV13 to TRBJ2-2; D not resolved. Germline V gene sequence: CDR1 PRHDT, CDR2 FYEKMQ (reference sequence). The CDR3 runs 14 residues. Trimming removed 4 bases from V and 3 bases from J, with 9 bases in between. CDR3 sequence reads: CASSSHGDTGELFF. CDR3 nucleotides: TGTGCCAGCAGCTCCCATGGAGACACCGGGGAGCTGTTTTTT. The entire variable domain, with the rest obtained from reference TRBV13 and TRBJ2-2, is as follows: AAGVIQSPRHLIKEKRETATLKCYPIPRHDTVYWYQQGPGQDPQFLISFYEKMQSDKGSIPDRFSAQQFSDYHSELNMSSLELGDSALYFCASSSHGDTGELFFGEGSRLTVL.

This clone was seen once. This chain connects TRBV6-6 to TRBJ1-6; 8 bases align to TRBD1. This CDR3 is built from 15 residues. V lost 1 base to trimming and J lost 12 bases; unmatched junction nucleotides: 8. Per germline, CDR1 MNHNY and CDR2 SVGAGI (reference sequence). CDR3 in amino acids: CASSYLGQAGRPLHF. The CDR3 DNA reads TGTGCCAGCAGTTACTTGGGACAGGCCGGGAGACCCCTCCACTTT.

The chain combines TRBV29-1 with TRBJ1-5; D is unclear. CDR3 length equals 13 residues. CDR1 and CDR2 (germline): SQVTM, ANQGSEA. The V and J ends lost 5 bases and 0 bases respectively, with 8 bases between them. In nucleotides, the CDR3 is TGCAGCGTTCAGAGGGATAGCAATCAGCCCCAGCATTTT. This translates into CSVQRDSNQPQHF. Combining the CDR3 with reference TRBV29-1 and TRBJ1-5 gives the whole variable domain SAVISQKPSRDICQRGTSLTIQCQVDSQVTMMFWYRQQPGQSLTLIATANQGSEATYESGFVIDKFPISRPNLTFSTLTVSNMSPEDSSIYLCSVQRDSNQPQHFGDGTRLSIL.

This rearrangement joins TRBV18 to TRBJ1-5, with 7 bases fitting TRBD1. The germline gives CDR1 KGHSH, CDR2 LQKENI. The CDR3 runs 15 residues. The V and J ends lost 2 bases and 6 bases, in that order; junction bases with no gene match: 7. CDR3 bases: TGTGCCAGCTCACCAGAGCGACAGGGTGTTCAGCCCCAGCATTTT. Its translation is CASSPERQGVQPQHF.

The chain couples TRBV27 to TRBJ2-7; TRBD1 matches at 8 bases. The V segment lost 0 bases and the J segment 3 bases; nucleotides outside the gene matches: 4. This CDR3 is 15 amino acids long. Germline CDR1 and CDR2: MNHEY and SMNVEV (reference sequence). DNA for the CDR3: TGTGCCAGCAGTTTATCCGGACAGGGATTCTACGAGCAGTACTTC. The encoded protein is CASSLSGQGFYEQYF.

CDR3 sequence reads: CSADRQGGYTF. In DNA, the CDR3 is TGCAGTGCAGACAGGCAAGGCGGCTACACCTTC. J is TRBJ1-2 and V is TRBV20-1; D may be TRBD1 (6 bases). The CDR3 has 11 amino acids. The germline CDR1 and CDR2 sequences are DFQATT and SNEGSKA (reference sequence). V was shortened by 6 bases and J by 8 bases, with 13 bases between the two germline ends.

Ten or more counts support this clone. V gene TRBV29-1 combines with J gene TRBJ2-3; weak D call: TRBD1 (6 bases). The length of the CDR3 is 13 residues. In germline, CDR1 is SQVTM, CDR2 ANQGSEA. V was trimmed by 7 bases and J by 0 bases, leaving 11 bases between them. The DNA of the CDR3 is TGCAGCGGCTCAGGGGTTAGCACAGATACGCAGTATTTT. The encoded protein is CSGSGVSTDTQYF.

This chain links TRBV10-3 with TRBJ1-1; the D gene is possibly TRBD1 (6 bases). Germline lookup yields CDR1 ENHRY and CDR2 SYGVKD. The V gene lost 6 bases and the J gene lost 3 bases, with 11 bases spanning the gap. There are 13 residues in the CDR3. As DNA, the CDR3 is TGTGCCATCAGGAGAGGGGGGGACACTGAAGCTTTCTTT. It codes for CAIRRGGDTEAFF.

The gene calls are TRBV3-1 (or the pseudogene TRBV3-2) and TRBJ1-2; 8 positions match TRBD1. The CDR3 extends over 15 amino acids. CDR1 and CDR2 from the germline V gene are LGHDT and YNNKEL (reference sequence). V dropped 4 bases and J dropped 2; count of bases not matched to a gene: 6. CDR3 sequence reads: CASSRSGQVNYGYTF. The CDR3 DNA follows: TGTGCCAGCAGCCGCTCGGGACAGGTAAACTATGGCTACACCTTC.

This clone was found a few times. J is TRBJ1-1 and V is TRBV7-9; TRBD1 matches at 7 bases. The length of the CDR3 is 17 residues. The germline CDR1 and CDR2 sequences are SEHNR and FQNEAQ (reference sequence). V lost 5 bases to trimming and J lost 4 bases; unmatched junction nucleotides: 16. For the CDR3, the DNA is TGTGCCAGCAGCCTCCCGACAGGGAATGGGGTGGCCACTGAAGCTTTCTTT. It codes for CASSLPTGNGVATEAFF.

The chain has TRBV3-1 (or the pseudogene TRBV3-2) and TRBJ1-1; 8 bases fit TRBD1. The J segment lost 6 bases and the V segment lost 3 bases, leaving 9 bases of the junction unmatched. Looked up from germline, CDR1 is LGHDT and CDR2 is YNNKEL (reference sequence). The CDR3 has 15 amino acids. CDR3 region: CASSQGAGGRSEAFF. CDR3 bases: TGTGCCAGCAGCCAGGGAGCAGGGGGCAGGTCTGAAGCTTTCTTT.

V is TRBV3-1 (or the pseudogene TRBV3-2) and J is TRBJ2-7; 8 bases align to TRBD1. Germline trimming cut 0 bases from V and 4 bases from J; bases unmatched to any gene: 8. This CDR3 contains 16 residues. The germline gives CDR1 LGHDT, CDR2 YNNKEL (reference sequence). This CDR3 is CASSQDLRTGMYEQYF. The CDR3 nucleotides are TGTGCCAGCAGCCAAGATCTAAGGACAGGGATGTACGAGCAGTACTTC.

V usage is TRBV11-2 and J usage is TRBJ2-7, with 12 bases identical to TRBD2. The germline CDR1 and CDR2 sequences are SGHAT and FQNNGV. This CDR3 has 16 residues. J was trimmed by 6 bases and V by 5 bases; bases with no gene match: 11. The CDR3 bases are TGTGCCAGCAGCCGGAGACTAGCGGGGGAGTCTCGCGAGCAGTACTTC. Residues: CASSRRLAGESREQYF. The variable domain in full, with the rest retrieved from reference TRBV11-2 and TRBJ2-7, is EAGVAQSPRYKIIEKRQSVAFWCNPISGHATLYWYQQILGQGPKLLIQFQNNGVVDDSQLPKDRFSAERLKGVDSTLKIQPAKLEDSAVYLCASSRRLAGESREQYFGPGTRLTVT.

This clone showed up just once. J is TRBJ2-3 and V is TRBV2; D is ambiguous. The CDR3 covers 17 residues. V lost 4 bases to trimming and J lost 2 bases, with 19 bases between them. Germline V gene lookup returns CDR1 SNHLY and CDR2 FYNNEI. The CDR3 sequence is CASSGPTPTEPTDTQYF. The CDR3, as DNA: TGTGCCAGCAGTGGCCCCACCCCCACCGAGCCCACAGATACGCAGTATTTT.

V usage is TRBV7-2 and J usage is TRBJ1-3; a possible D gene is TRBD1 (6 bases). Looked up from germline, CDR1 is SGHTA and CDR2 is FQGNSA. This CDR3 region has 17 residues. The ends were cut back, 2 bases at V and 0 bases at J, with 14 bases in the middle. The CDR3 nucleotides are TGTGCCAGCAGCTTAATGACAGGCCTTAACTCTGGAAACACCATATATTTT. Amino acid sequence: CASSLMTGLNSGNTIYF.

The rearrangement links TRBV4-1 to TRBJ1-5; the D gene is possibly TRBD1 (6 bases). This CDR3 comprises 13 residues. Trimming cost V 3 bases and J 7 bases, with 10 bases left between them. Germline assignment: CDR1 MGHRA and CDR2 YSYEKL. The CDR3 nucleotides are TGCGCCAGCAGCCAGACAGGCCCCCAGCCCCAGCATTTT. Translated, it gives CASSQTGPQPQHF.

This chain uses TRBV3-1 (or the pseudogene TRBV3-2) with TRBJ1-2, with TRBD1 matching 9 bases. The junction had 3 bases not matched to a gene; V was cut back by 0 bases and J by 7 bases. The CDR3 is made up of 14 amino acids. CDR1 and CDR2 from the germline V gene are LGHDT and YNNKEL (reference sequence). CDR3 loop: CASSQEGTGIGYTF. CDR3 in DNA: TGTGCCAGCAGCCAAGAAGGGACAGGGATTGGCTACACCTTC.

The rearrangement uses TRBV9 and TRBJ1-4, with D perhaps TRBD1 (6 bases). The CDR3 consists of 15 residues. The ends were cut back, 4 bases at V and 5 bases at J, with 15 bases in the middle. Per the germline V gene, CDR1 is SGDLS and CDR2 is YYNGEE. The CDR3 coding sequence is TGTGCCAGCAGCCCCTTGGACAGATGGAATGAAAAACTGTTTTTT. Translated: CASSPLDRWNEKLFF.

This chain uses TRBV9 with TRBJ2-3, with 11 bases matching TRBD1. The CDR3 is 15 residues long. Looked up from germline, CDR1 is SGDLS and CDR2 is YYNGEE. Trimming took 3 bases from V and 6 from J; bases not matched to a gene: 6. CDR3 sequence: CASSARTGGWDTQYF. CDR3 coding DNA: TGTGCCAGCAGCGCAAGGACAGGGGGCTGGGATACGCAGTATTTT.

The chain has TRBV18 and TRBJ1-2, with D perhaps TRBD1 (6 bases). V shed 6 bases and J shed 4 bases, with 27 bases lying between them. Per germline, CDR1 KGHSH and CDR2 LQKENI. This CDR3 region has 18 residues. CDR3 nucleotides: TGTGCCAGCTCGAGACGAGGACAGACTGAATCAAAAGTCTATGGCTACACCTTC. Encoded protein: CASSRRGQTESKVYGYTF. Drawing the rest from reference TRBV18 and TRBJ1-2, the complete variable domain is NAGVMQNPRHLVRRRGQEARLRCSPMKGHSHVYWYRQLPEEGLKFMVYLQKENIIDESGMPKERFSAEFPKEGPSILRIQQVVRGDSAAYFCASSRRGQTESKVYGYTFGSGTRLTVV.

The rearrangement uses TRBV11-2 and TRBJ2-2; maybe TRBD1 (5 bases). The CDR3 has 14 amino acids. Trimming cost V 11 bases and J 2 bases, with 15 bases left between them. CDR1 SGHAT and CDR2 FQNNGV come from the germline V gene. The CDR3 nucleotides are TGTGCCGGAAAAGACAGCCTTAACACCGGGGAGCTGTTTTTT. Translating gives CAGKDSLNTGELFF.

The rearrangement uses TRBV18 and TRBJ2-5; perhaps TRBD1 as D (6 bases). Germline V CDR1 and CDR2: KGHSH, LQKENI. The CDR3 has 14 amino acids. Trimming stripped 1 base from V and 0 bases from J, with 6 bases between. CDR3 bases: TGTGCCAGCTCACCACGGACAGACCAAGAGACCCAGTACTTC. Residues: CASSPRTDQETQYF.

The gene calls are TRBV19 and TRBJ1-1; weak D call: TRBD1 (5 bases). The CDR3 contains 14 residues. Trimming left V 3 bases short and J 0 bases short, with 8 bases between. Germline-derived CDR1 and CDR2 are LNHDA and SQIVND (reference sequence). Here the CDR3 DNA reads TGTGCCAGTAGTATCAAAGGGGTGAACACTGAAGCTTTCTTT. It is translated as CASSIKGVNTEAFF. Using reference TRBV19 and TRBJ1-1 for the parts outside the CDR3, the full variable domain is DGGITQSPKYLFRKEGQNVTLSCEQNLNHDAMYWYRQDPGQGLRLIYYSQIVNDFQKGDIAEGYSVSREKKESFPLTVTSAQKNPTAFYLCASSIKGVNTEAFFGQGTRLTVV.

The V gene is TRBV2, the J gene TRBJ2-1, with TRBD2 matching 14 bases. Losses at the gene ends were 4 bases for V and 9 bases for J; bases not matched to a gene: 14. The germline CDR1 and CDR2 sequences are SNHLY and FYNNEI. The CDR3 length is 18 residues. The DNA for the CDR3 is TGTGCCAGCAGTGGGGGACAGGGGACTAGCGGGAGTGTGGTTGAGCAGTTCTTC. The encoded protein is CASSGGQGTSGSVVEQFF.

The rearrangement uses TRBV30 and TRBJ1-5; D is unclear. CDR1 GTSNPN and CDR2 SVGIG come from the germline V gene (reference sequence). V was cut by 3 bases and J by 3 bases, with 9 bases left in between. This CDR3 has 13 amino acids. The DNA of the CDR3 is TGTGCCTGGAGGTCAGGCCCCAATCAGCCCCAGCATTTT. Amino acids: CAWRSGPNQPQHF.

The chain recombines TRBV9 with TRBJ1-2, with D possibly matching TRBD1 (5 bases). Germline CDR1 SGDLS, CDR2 YYNGEE. The germline V and J ends were trimmed by 4 bases and 0 bases, with 16 bases remaining between them. The CDR3 is made up of 16 amino acids. The CDR3 protein is CASSPGPGGSNYGYTF. The CDR3 bases are TGTGCCAGCAGCCCAGGGCCCGGAGGGTCTAACTATGGCTACACCTTC.